Listed below are T cell receptor beta chains from one sample, sequenced in a study of blood T cell repertoires in COVID-19. Profiling relied on immunoSEQ multiplex PCR, and the TCRdb table lists in-frame clones only, not all of them. The data hold about 300,000 clones, with about 89% observed a single time. Sequenced material: PBMCs or T cells enriched from blood (not recorded which). The receptors shown here come from a woman aged 18 to 35 who had recovered from COVID-19. CDR3s include the opening cysteine and the closing phenylalanine or tryptophan. The size entry is marked missing in some rows and otherwise reads once, few, many or a size class.

>-|TRBV28|TRBJ1-1
CASRLPLQGAWGEAFF
>-|TRBV2|TRBJ1-3
CASARDRGHDTIYF
>-|TRBV18|TRBJ1-5
CASSPRRTGDPYSNQPQHF
>-|TRBV6-1|TRBJ2-3
CASSETIAAVGDTQYF
>-|TRBV5-5|TRBJ2-7
CASSQVPPHFSQGEQYF
>-|TRBV7-9|TRBJ1-2
CASSPPFGQGVNYGYTF
>once|TRBV7-6|TRBJ1-6
CASSLGGGGSPLHF
>-|TRBV19|TRBJ2-1
CASSRQAGGPVNEQFF
>-|TRBV29-1|TRBJ2-1
CSVVQGAYNEQFF
>-|TRBV7-8|TRBJ2-7
CASSLEGGIERANEQYF
>-|TRBV14|TRBJ2-1
CASSLAGGLYNEQFF
>-|TRBV5-1|TRBJ2-1
CASSLTRDRGQFF
>-|TRBV24-1|TRBJ2-1
CATSDWTSGDNEQFF
>-|TRBV19|TRBJ1-2
CASSPPRTANYGYTF
>-|TRBV5-1|TRBJ2-5
CASSLYGGDALETQYF
>-|TRBV5-4|TRBJ1-6
CASSLVDRNSPLHF
>-|TRBV5-5|TRBJ2-7
CASSLDAGRYEQYF
>-|TRBV28|TRBJ2-7
CASSSFRDFIEQYF
>-|TRBV28|TRBJ2-7
CASSPGGDSPYEQYF
>-|TRBV6-5|TRBJ2-1
CAGGLAGVYNEQFF
>-|TRBV5-1|TRBJ2-7
CASRAELLSVREQYF
>-|TRBV7-6|TRBJ2-2
CASSRTSGSITGELFF
>once|TRBV27|TRBJ1-4
CASSFRGAVKLFF
>-|TRBV2|TRBJ1-2
CASSDPTFYGYTF
>once|TRBV5-1|TRBJ2-7
CASSSSPGTRGYEQYF
>-|TRBV27|TRBJ2-2
CARRRGLQNTGELFF
>-|TRBV7-2|TRBJ2-7
CASSLSGIPQEQYF
>-|TRBV10-2|TRBJ1-6
CASIGYREAPLHF
>-|TRBV20-1|TRBJ1-2
CSASFQDGYGYTF
>-|TRBV11-3|TRBJ2-1
CASSPGLDEQFF
>few|TRBV11-3|TRBJ1-4
CASSSSWGLREGKLFF
>-|TRBV18|TRBJ2-5
CASSPPSRGETQYF
>-|TRBV15|TRBJ2-7
CATSRDAATGNEQYF
>once|TRBV3-1/TRBV3-2|TRBJ1-6
CASSQIRQVNSPLHF
>-|TRBV11-2|TRBJ2-7
CASNPTGSHEQYF
>-|TRBV4-1|TRBJ1-4
CASSHPGTANEKLFF
>-|TRBV4-1|TRBJ2-7
CASSQIGTGRTYEQYF
>few|TRBV6-6|TRBJ2-5
CASSYSAGGQQTQYF